Below are 28 T cell receptor beta chains sequenced from a single sample in a study of T-cell reconstitution after alpha-beta-depleted transplantation in children. Unique molecular identifiers were built into the TCRbeta library. TCRdb analysed the PCR reads with MiXCR anew, one entry per CDR3 protein. Of roughly 200,000 distinct CDR3 sequences in the sample, around 7% were seen once. This sample comprised PBMCs, obtained before TCRalphabeta/CD19-depleted stem cell transplant. These TCRs come from a boy aged 2 to 10 with acute lymphoblastic leukemia, due to receive a stem cell transplant.

In this sample, this clonotype turned up many times. The chain is built from TRBV5-1 and TRBJ1-1, with D possibly matching TRBD1 (5 bases). The germline CDR1 and CDR2 sequences are SGHRS and YFSETQ. The CDR3 totals 14 residues. With 2 bases removed from V and 2 bases from J, the gap between germline ends came to 10 bases. The CDR3 reads CASSFPGRNTEAFF. In nucleotides, the CDR3 is TGCGCCAGCAGCTTTCCGGGGCGAAACACTGAAGCTTTCTTT.

This clonotype was seen many times. The rearrangement uses TRBV28 and TRBJ1-2; D remains unclear. Germline CDR1 is MDHEN and CDR2 is SYDVKM. CDR3 size: 11 residues. CDR3 region: CAITDPYGYTF. CDR3 nucleotide sequence: TGTGCAATCACAGATCCCTATGGCTACACCTTC.

This clonotype was recorded at least ten times. V gene TRBV4-3 combines with J gene TRBJ1-4, with 8 bases lining up with TRBD1. The CDR3 consists of 15 residues. The germline gives CDR1 LGHNA, CDR2 YSLEER. With 3 bases clipped from V and 5 bases from J, the junction kept 5 bases outside the gene matches. The CDR3: CASSHRTGLNEKLFF. The CDR3 DNA follows: TGCGCCAGCAGCCACCGGACAGGGCTAAATGAAAAACTGTTTTTT.

There are a few counts of this clonotype. The genes are TRBV7-8 and TRBJ2-1, with TRBD2 matching over 12 bases. With 3 bases clipped from V and 6 bases from J, the junction kept 15 bases outside the gene matches. Per the germline V gene, CDR1 is SGHVS and CDR2 is FQNEAQ. CDR3 length equals 19 residues. The CDR3: CASSFTWTSGKVNPNEQFF. Here the CDR3 DNA reads TGTGCCAGCAGCTTCACCTGGACTAGCGGGAAAGTAAACCCCAATGAGCAGTTCTTC.

This clonotype appeared many times. The chain couples TRBV28 to TRBJ2-5; TRBD1 agrees at 9 bases. This CDR3 has 14 residues. Germline V gene sequence: CDR1 MDHEN, CDR2 SYDVKM. V was clipped by 6 bases and J by 7 bases; unmatched bases: 9. The CDR3 loop reads CASRNRGPEGTQYF. CDR3 DNA: TGTGCCAGCAGGAACAGGGGGCCGGAGGGGACCCAGTACTTC.

This clonotype was observed many times. This chain joins TRBV21-1 and TRBJ1-2; TRBD1 reflects the table's D call only, with no check against the DNA. TRBV21-1 is a known pseudogene. The CDR3 is 15 amino acids. This CDR3 reads CASSSRDRSIYGYTF. The CDR3, as DNA: TGTGCCAGCAGCAGCCGGGACAGATCCATCTATGGCTACACCTTC.

This chain uses TRBV7-9 with TRBJ1-6, with D possibly TRBD1 on 5 matching bases. V was clipped by 4 bases and J by 9 bases, with 16 bases between them. The CDR3 sequence is 15 residues long. The germline CDR1 and CDR2 sequences are SEHNR and FQNEAQ (reference sequence). Here the CDR3 DNA reads TGTGCCAGCAGCTCCGTTCAGGCCAGGGCTTCACCCCTCCACTTT. Its protein is CASSSVQARASPLHF.

Ten or more counts support this clonotype. This rearrangement joins TRBV6-5 to TRBJ2-1; D is unclear. This CDR3 region has 17 residues. Germline CDR1 reads MNHEY; CDR2 reads SVGAGI. Deletions cut 6 bases from V and 0 bases from J, with 18 bases between. The CDR3, as DNA: TGTGCCAGCAGGGCTCGGACGGAAACTTACTCCTACAATGAGCAGTTCTTC. Its translation is CASRARTETYSYNEQFF.

V is TRBV12-3 or TRBV12-4 and J is TRBJ1-5; D not resolved. The V end was cut by 6 bases, the J end by 7 bases, with 10 bases between. This CDR3 is 12 amino acids long. The CDR3 loop reads CASRVESQPQHF. As DNA, the CDR3 is TGTGCCAGCAGAGTGGAGTCGCAGCCCCAGCATTTT.

In this sample, this clonotype turned up many times. The chain employs TRBV5-5 and TRBJ2-1; D is ambiguous. V was shortened by 4 bases and J by 5 bases, with 16 bases between the two germline ends. The CDR3 runs to 15 residues. The germline V gene encodes CDR1 SGHKS and CDR2 YYEKEE (reference sequence). CDR3 nucleotides: TGTGCCAGCAGCGACGAAGGGATCCCACACAATGAGCAGTTCTTC. Amino acids: CASSDEGIPHNEQFF.

This clonotype was counted once. The gene calls are TRBV4-2 and TRBJ2-5; 14 bases line up with TRBD2. Germline trimming cut 10 bases from V and 5 bases from J; bases unmatched to any gene: 12. CDR1 is LGHNA and CDR2 is YNFKEQ in the germline V gene. This CDR3 spans 16 amino acids. The CDR3 nucleotides read TGTGCCATGGGCCCCGGACTAGCGGGAGGAGTTGAGACCCAGTACTTC. This codes for CAMGPGLAGGVETQYF.

The genes are TRBV6-2 or TRBV6-3 and TRBJ2-3; 9 positions match TRBD2. The CDR3 extends over 14 amino acids. From germline, CDR1 is MNHEY and CDR2 SVGEGT. Losses at the gene ends were 8 bases for V and 3 bases for J; bases not matched to a gene: 6. The CDR3 is CASSSGLATDTQYF. Written as DNA, the CDR3 is TGTGCCAGCTCCTCGGGACTAGCAACAGATACGCAGTATTTT.

Ten or more counts support this clonotype. The V and J genes are TRBV11-2 and TRBJ2-1; D possibly corresponds to TRBD2 (5 bases). Trimming left V 5 bases short and J 6 bases short, with 8 bases between. Per germline, CDR1 SGHAT and CDR2 FQNNGV. This CDR3 contains 12 residues. CDR3 nucleotides: TGTGCCAGCAGCCGGGGAGCCAATGAGCAGTTCTTC. Translated, it gives CASSRGANEQFF.

The chain combines TRBV12-3 or TRBV12-4 with TRBJ1-3; D not resolved. CDR3 length: 14 amino acids. Trimming pared 3 bases from V and 2 bases from J, leaving 8 bases between. CDR3 in DNA: TGTGCCAGCAGTTTGCGGTCGGCTGGAAACACCATATATTTT. Protein sequence: CASSLRSAGNTIYF.

V is TRBV7-2 and J is TRBJ2-3, with 8 bases matching TRBD2. The CDR3 covers 17 residues. V shed 0 bases and J 0 bases; nucleotides not matched to a gene: 5. Germline CDR1 and CDR2: SGHTA and FQGNSA. CDR3 DNA: TGTGCCAGCAGCTTAGCGATGACTAGCGCCAGCACAGATACGCAGTATTTT. This codes for CASSLAMTSASTDTQYF.

This clonotype was observed many times. The rearrangement uses TRBV10-2 and TRBJ1-1; perhaps TRBD1 as D (6 bases). The germline gives CDR1 WSHSY, CDR2 SAAADI. V lost 4 bases to trimming and J lost 6 bases, with 15 bases between them. The CDR3 contains 14 residues. CDR3 in amino acids: CASSAYRAGAEAFF. The DNA of the CDR3 is TGCGCCAGCAGTGCCTACAGGGCAGGGGCTGAAGCTTTCTTT.

This clonotype was seen ten or more times. This sequence joins TRBV3-1 and TRBJ2-1; a weak D match, TRBD2 (5 bases). Germline assignment: CDR1 LGHDT and CDR2 YNNKEL (reference sequence). V was pared by 3 bases and J by 12 bases, with 21 bases between. This CDR3 contains 15 residues. CDR3 bases: TGTGCCAGCAGCCAGGAGGACGGAGGTCCGACGAGGCAGTTCTTC. Translation: CASSQEDGGPTRQFF.

This clonotype was counted a few times. This chain links TRBV7-2 with TRBJ2-5, with D possibly matching TRBD2 (6 bases). Trimming removed 0 bases at V and 4 bases at J, with 12 bases between. This CDR3 has 15 amino acids. CDR1 and CDR2 from the germline V gene are SGHTA and FQGNSA. The CDR3 spells CASSLAHGGGETQYF. The CDR3 DNA follows: TGTGCCAGCAGCTTAGCGCACGGGGGAGGAGAGACCCAGTACTTC. The variable domain in full, with the rest retrieved from reference TRBV7-2 and TRBJ2-5, is GAGVSQSPSNKVTEKGKDVELRCDPISGHTALYWYRQSLGQGLEFLIYFQGNSAPDKSGLPSDRFSAERTGGSVSTLTIQRTQQEDSAVYLCASSLAHGGGETQYFGPGTRLLVL.

This clonotype was observed at least ten times. The V call is TRBV12-3 or TRBV12-4, the J call TRBJ2-7, with a tentative D call TRBD2 (6 bases). The V end was cut by 1 base, the J end by 2 bases, with 6 bases between. The CDR3 extends over 13 amino acids. The CDR3 here is CASSLGLAYEQYF. CDR3 sequence (DNA): TGTGCCAGCAGTTTAGGACTAGCCTACGAGCAGTACTTC.

At least ten counts were recorded for this clonotype. The rearrangement joins TRBV20-1 to TRBJ1-5; the D is unclear. In germline, CDR1 is DFQATT, CDR2 SNEGSKA (reference sequence). Trimming cost V 0 bases and J 3 bases, with 6 bases left between them. This CDR3 region has 13 residues. The CDR3 here is CSARDTNNQPQHF. In DNA form, the CDR3 reads TGCAGTGCTAGAGATACGAACAATCAGCCCCAGCATTTT.

This clonotype came up many times. V usage is TRBV20-1 and J usage is TRBJ2-7, with D maybe TRBD2 (5 bases). Germline V gene lookup returns CDR1 DFQATT and CDR2 SNEGSKA (reference sequence). The CDR3 contains 13 residues. V was pared by 3 bases and J by 6 bases, with 15 bases between. CDR3 sequence reads: CSARENLASEQYF. The CDR3 DNA sequence: TGCAGTGCTAGGGAGAATCTAGCATCCGAGCAGTACTTC.

The chain recombines TRBV7-8 with TRBJ2-1, with TRBD2 matching over 9 bases. This CDR3 has 19 residues. J gave up 1 base and V 5 bases, and 15 bases lay outside the gene matches. Germline CDR1 reads SGHVS; CDR2 reads FQNEAQ. CDR3 residues: CASSGPGSGGIASYNEQFF. CDR3 DNA: TGTGCCAGCAGCGGTCCGGGTAGCGGGGGAATCGCGTCCTACAATGAGCAGTTCTTC. Looking up the rest from reference TRBV7-8 and TRBJ2-1 gives the full variable domain: GAGVSQSPRYKVAKRGQDVALRCDPISGHVSLFWYQQALGQGPEFLTYFQNEAQLDKSGLPSDRFFAERPEGSVSTLKIQRTQQEDSAVYLCASSGPGSGGIASYNEQFFGPGTRLTVL.

The genes are TRBV7-2 and TRBJ2-7; D is possibly TRBD2 (5 bases). CDR3 length equals 14 residues. V lost 5 bases and J 7 bases, leaving 18 bases between the germline ends. The germline V gene encodes CDR1 SGHTA and CDR2 FQGNSA. The CDR3 here is CASSAEALRGEQYF. In DNA form, the CDR3 reads TGTGCCAGCAGCGCCGAGGCTCTCCGGGGTGAGCAGTACTTC.

This clonotype has at least ten counts. The gene calls are TRBV6-2 or TRBV6-3 and TRBJ2-1; 7 nucleotides align to TRBD2. Germline CDR1 and CDR2: MNHEY and SVGEGT. This CDR3 has 14 residues. The V gene end was trimmed by 7 bases and the J gene end by 0 bases; junction bases not matched to a gene: 3. Here the CDR3 DNA reads TGTGCCAGCATGCTAGCGGACTCCTACAATGAGCAGTTCTTC. Residues: CASMLADSYNEQFF.

This chain joins TRBV5-8 and TRBJ2-5, with D perhaps TRBD2 (5 bases). CDR3 length: 16 amino acids. Looked up from germline, CDR1 is SGHTS and CDR2 is YDEGEE. V was clipped by 5 bases and J by 5 bases, with 22 bases between them. The CDR3 here is CASSSAGVGSWETQYF. The CDR3, as DNA: TGTGCCAGCAGTTCCGCCGGGGTGGGGTCATGGGAGACCCAGTACTTC.

This clonotype was seen more than once but under ten times. The junction shows a germline mismatch at one end, possibly a read error. This chain links TRBV6-1 with TRBJ2-4; 10 bases are a match to TRBD2. Germline V CDR1 and CDR2: MNHNS, SASEGT. This CDR3 has 17 amino acids. The CDR3 DNA reads TGTGCCAGCAGCCCAAGTAGCGGGGGGTCGGCCACAAACATTCAGTACTTC. It is translated as CASSPSSGGSATNIQYF.

This clonotype was picked up many times. The gene calls are TRBV7-9 and TRBJ2-4; 8 positions match TRBD2. Germline V gene lookup returns CDR1 SEHNR and CDR2 FQNEAQ (reference sequence). J was trimmed by 0 bases and V by 2 bases; bases with no gene match: 6. This CDR3 is 17 amino acids long. This chain's CDR3 is CASSLSGAGEAKNIQYF. The CDR3 DNA sequence: TGTGCCAGCAGCTTATCTGGAGCGGGGGAAGCCAAAAACATTCAGTACTTC.

This clonotype showed up just a few times. The V gene is TRBV6-2 or TRBV6-3, the J gene TRBJ1-1; D not resolved. Trimming left V 2 bases short and J 1 base short, with 8 bases between. Germline loops: CDR1 MNHEY, CDR2 SVGEGT. The CDR3 has 14 amino acids. CDR3 amino acids: CASSYDYPNTEAFF. CDR3 coding DNA: TGTGCCAGCAGTTACGATTACCCGAACACTGAAGCTTTCTTT.